The rows below give T cell receptor beta chains drawn from one sample of a study of long-term antiretroviral therapy in people with HIV. Here immunoSEQ multiplex PCR was the method, and the copy in TCRdb shows in-frame clones only, minus some. The profile shows 15,000 to 20,000 clones, approximately 80% of them singletons. Sample: unsorted PBMCs, taken just before starting antiretroviral therapy. The origin of the receptors is a man between 40 and 49 years old with HIV. CDR3s include the opening cysteine and the closing phenylalanine or tryptophan. Fields, in order: CDR3 protein, CDR3 DNA, D gene, clone size, J gene, V gene. D genes are given only for firm matches. Where a row states a size, it is once, few, many or the class of an expanded clone; other rows omit it.

CASSQDRARAEAFF,TGTGCCAGCAGCCAAGACAGGGCTAGGGCTGAAGCTTTCTTT,.,.,TRBJ1-1,TRBV4-2
CASSPRQGRESSGANVLTF,TGTGCCAGCAGCCCTCGACAGGGGAGGGAGTCCTCTGGGGCCAACGTCCTGACTTTC,.,once,TRBJ2-6,TRBV14
CASSPAGYGYTF,TGTGCCAGCAGCCCAGCGGGGTACGGCTACACCTTC,.,.,TRBJ1-2,TRBV6-5
CASSPKDPPPLYGYTF,TGTGCCAGCAGCCCCAAAGACCCGCCCCCACTCTATGGCTACACCTTC,.,.,TRBJ1-2,TRBV5-5
CASSANEQFF,TGTGCCAGCAGCGCGAATGAGCAGTTCTTC,.,.,TRBJ2-1,TRBV11-2
CASAIGGRTTDTQYF,TGTGCCAGCGCCATAGGGGGGCGAACCACAGATACGCAGTATTTT,.,.,TRBJ2-3,TRBV5-6
CASSLVMWGSSYNEQFF,TGCGCCAGCAGCTTGGTTATGTGGGGAAGCTCCTACAATGAGCAGTTCTTC,.,.,TRBJ2-1,TRBV5-1
CASSYGQGTEQYF,TGTGCCAGCAGCTACGGACAGGGGACCGAGCAGTACTTC,TRBD1,.,TRBJ2-7,TRBV7-3
CASSPDSYQPQHF,TGTGCCAGCTCACCAGACAGCTATCAGCCCCAGCATTTT,.,.,TRBJ1-5,TRBV18
CASSLRSVAREGSNQPQHF,TGTGCCAGCAGTTTGCGGTCGGTTGCGAGGGAAGGAAGCAATCAGCCCCAGCATTTT,.,.,TRBJ1-5,TRBV27
CASSLGQVDEQYF,TGTGCCAGCAGCTTAGGCCAGGTTGACGAGCAGTACTTC,.,.,TRBJ2-7,TRBV7-9
CASSQAPQLNTEAFF,TGTGCCAGCAGCCAGGCCCCGCAGTTGAACACTGAAGCTTTCTTT,.,.,TRBJ1-1,TRBV6-5
CASSRPGQNTDTQYF,TGTGCCAGCAGCAGACCGGGACAGAACACAGATACGCAGTATTTT,TRBD1,once,TRBJ2-3,TRBV5-4
CSVEEQGRDLYGYTF,TGCAGCGTTGAAGAACAGGGTCGGGATTTGTATGGCTACACCTTC,.,.,TRBJ1-2,TRBV29-1
CASSLALGQDPDTQYF,TGTGCCAGCAGCTTAGCGCTGGGACAGGATCCAGATACGCAGTATTTT,TRBD1,.,TRBJ2-3,TRBV7-2
CAREKPSTDTQYF,TGTGCCAGAGAAAAACCTAGCACAGATACGCAGTATTTT,.,.,TRBJ2-3,TRBV19
CASSTSVGGGSTDTQYF,TGCGCCAGCAGCACTTCCGTGGGGGGTGGCTCCACAGATACGCAGTATTTT,.,.,TRBJ2-3,TRBV5-1
CASSSENRDRGLYEQYF,TGTGCCAGCAGCTCCGAGAACCGGGACAGGGGACTCTACGAGCAGTACTTC,TRBD1,.,TRBJ2-7,TRBV7-9
CSVAPGTADNEQFF,TGCAGCGTTGCCCCCGGGACGGCAGACAATGAGCAGTTCTTC,.,.,TRBJ2-1,TRBV29-1
CASSESGLSNQPQHF,TGTGCCAGCAGTGAATCGGGTCTTAGCAATCAGCCCCAGCATTTT,.,.,TRBJ1-5,TRBV25-1
CASRPSTGSYQPQHF,TGTGCCAGTAGACCCTCGACAGGGTCATATCAGCCCCAGCATTTT,TRBD1,few,TRBJ1-5,TRBV19
CASSQGDRSQETQYF,TGCGCCAGCAGCCAGGGGGACCGTTCCCAAGAGACCCAGTACTTC,.,few,TRBJ2-5,TRBV4-1
CASSIWPQTNEKLFF,TGTGCCAGTAGTATATGGCCTCAAACTAATGAAAAACTGTTTTTT,.,.,TRBJ1-4,TRBV19
CASSPKGGTGTDTQYF,TGCGCCAGCAGCCCAAAAGGGGGGACAGGGACAGATACGCAGTATTTT,TRBD1,.,TRBJ2-3,TRBV5-1
CASSLSGSTDTQYF,TGTGCCAGCAGCTTATCAGGTAGCACAGATACGCAGTATTTT,.,medium-sized,TRBJ2-3,TRBV7-6
CASTGGDTQYF,TGTGCCAGCACCGGGGGAGATACGCAGTATTTT,.,.,TRBJ2-3,TRBV11-3
CASRERGDRWNEQFF,TGTGCCAGCAGGGAGCGGGGGGACCGGTGGAATGAGCAGTTCTTC,TRBD2,.,TRBJ2-1,TRBV6-1
CAWETGDTQYF,TGTGCCTGGGAAACTGGTGATACGCAGTATTTT,.,.,TRBJ2-3,TRBV30
CASSESLGTLNSPLHF,TGTGCCAGCAGTGAAAGTCTGGGCACTTTAAATTCACCCCTCCACTTT,.,few,TRBJ1-6,TRBV2
CASSQGEERELFF,TGCGCCAGCAGCCAAGGAGAGGAGCGGGAGCTGTTTTTT,.,few,TRBJ2-2,TRBV4-1
CASSLSGGATDTQYF,TGTGCCAGCAGTCTGAGCGGGGGGGCCACAGATACGCAGTATTTT,TRBD2,.,TRBJ2-3,TRBV6-5